The next 19 T cell receptor beta chains were all read from a single sample in a study of cytomegalovirus exposure and HLA in healthy donors. The PCR ran on 60 Vbeta and 13 Jbeta primers. The protocol was immunoSEQ multiplex PCR, while the TCRdb copy is restricted to in-frame clones and leaves out a portion. There are nearly 95,000 clones in the sample; less than 65% occur only once, and about 5.9% lies in the top ten. The specimen sequenced was PBMCs. The receptors were sampled from a young woman in good health and CMV-seronegative.

J is TRBJ2-1 and V is TRBV10-3; D might be TRBD2 (6 bases). The CDR3 runs to 13 residues. Trimming took off 6 bases at V and 7 bases at J, with 13 bases between the two ends. CDR1 ENHRY and CDR2 SYGVKD come from the germline V gene. CDR3 nucleotides: TGTGCCATCAGCGAATATAGCGGTAATGAGCAGTTCTTC. It codes for CAISEYSGNEQFF.

V gene TRBV27 combines with J gene TRBJ2-2; TRBD2 matches 10 bases. In germline, CDR1 is MNHEY, CDR2 SMNVEV (reference sequence). The CDR3 spans 15 residues. V lost 5 bases and J lost 7; bases outside the gene matches: 7. CDR3 in amino acids: CASSQLAGGDGELFF. The CDR3 DNA reads as TGTGCCAGCAGTCAATTAGCGGGAGGCGACGGGGAGCTGTTTTTT.

The genes are TRBV25-1 and TRBJ1-2; TRBD1 matches 7 bases. Germline V gives CDR1 MGHDK, CDR2 SYGVNS. V lost 7 bases to trimming and J lost 4 bases; unmatched junction nucleotides: 9. This CDR3 has 14 amino acids. CDR3 in DNA: TGTGCCAGCAAAGAAGGGGGCCTCAGCTATGGCTACACCTTC. Translated, it gives CASKEGGLSYGYTF.

The gene calls are TRBV7-9 and TRBJ2-3, with 7 bases fitting TRBD1. Germline-derived CDR1 and CDR2 are SEHNR and FQNEAQ (reference sequence). With V trimmed by 3 bases and J by 2 bases, 5 bases remained unmatched. CDR3 length: 15 residues. The CDR3, as DNA: TGTGCCAGCAGCTTGAGGGACAGTTTCACAGATACGCAGTATTTT. Its protein product is CASSLRDSFTDTQYF.

This clone occurred a few times. The chain joins TRBV27 to TRBJ1-4; the match to TRBD1 covers 7 bases. CDR1 is MNHEY and CDR2 is SMNVEV in the germline V gene (reference sequence). The length of the CDR3 is 16 residues. Trimming at V came to 5 bases and at J to 8 bases, leaving 14 bases not matched to a gene. CDR3 loop: CASSLQGQLPLEKLFF. CDR3 in DNA: TGTGCCAGCAGTCTCCAGGGACAGCTACCCCTCGAAAAACTGTTTTTT.

The chain recombines TRBV9 with TRBJ2-7; 9 nucleotides agree with TRBD1. This CDR3 comprises 15 residues. Germline V gene sequence: CDR1 SGDLS, CDR2 YYNGEE. Trimming removed 0 bases from V and 4 bases from J; junction bases left unmatched: 5. Written as DNA, the CDR3 is TGTGCCAGCAGCGTAGCAGGGACAGGGCTATACGAGCAGTACTTC. Residues: CASSVAGTGLYEQYF.

The V call is TRBV5-6, the J call TRBJ2-5; the match to TRBD1 covers 11 bases. Germline CDR1 and CDR2: SGHDT and YYEEEE. This CDR3 is 15 amino acids long. V gave up 4 bases and J gave up 1 base; unmatched junction bases: 3. CDR3 loop: CASSGGQGVQETQYF. CDR3 bases: TGTGCCAGCAGCGGGGGACAGGGGGTCCAAGAGACCCAGTACTTC.

The chain carries TRBV27 and TRBJ1-1; TRBD1 agrees at 9 bases. Trimming removed 7 bases from V and 5 bases from J; junction bases left unmatched: 5. From germline, CDR1 is MNHEY and CDR2 SMNVEV (reference sequence). This CDR3 has 13 residues. Here the CDR3 reads CASTTGGITEAFF. CDR3 DNA: TGTGCCAGCACCACAGGGGGCATTACTGAAGCTTTCTTT.

This chain connects TRBV4-1 to TRBJ2-1, with 7 bases that match TRBD2. The CDR3 runs to 14 residues. Germline CDR1 is MGHRA and CDR2 is YSYEKL. V was clipped by 2 bases and J by 9 bases; unmatched bases: 7. The CDR3 sequence: CASSQQGTTGEQFF. The CDR3 DNA reads as TGCGCCAGCAGCCAACAAGGGACTACAGGTGAGCAGTTCTTC.

The chain has TRBV5-1 and TRBJ1-1, with D perhaps TRBD1 (5 bases). Germline loops: CDR1 SGHRS, CDR2 YFSETQ. V was cut by 2 bases and J by 1 base, with 12 bases left in between. This CDR3 contains 15 residues. DNA of the CDR3: TGCGCCAGCAGCTTCCAAGGGGATGGGAACACTGAAGCTTTCTTT. This codes for CASSFQGDGNTEAFF.

This chain joins TRBV5-1 and TRBJ2-7, with 8 bases lining up with TRBD2. Germline loops: CDR1 SGHRS, CDR2 YFSETQ. The V gene end was trimmed by 1 base and the J gene end by 3 bases; junction bases not matched to a gene: 3. The CDR3 is 14 amino acids. The CDR3 DNA reads TGCGCCAGCAGCTTGTCCGGGACTAGCTACGAGCAGTACTTC. This gives the protein CASSLSGTSYEQYF. The variable domain in full, with the rest retrieved from reference TRBV5-1 and TRBJ2-7, is KAGVTQTPRYLIKTRGQQVTLSCSPISGHRSVSWYQQTPGQGLQFLFEYFSETQRNKGNFPGRFSGRQFSNSRSEMNVSTLELGDSALYLCASSLSGTSYEQYFGPGTRLTVT.

CDR3 region: CASSRTSGSRVYTQYF. In DNA, the CDR3 is TGTGCCAGCAGCCGGACTAGCGGGAGTCGGGTGTATACGCAGTATTTT. This rearrangement joins TRBV11-2 to TRBJ2-3; 13 bases match TRBD2. This CDR3 is 16 amino acids long. Losses at the gene ends were 5 bases for V and 7 bases for J; bases not matched to a gene: 9. CDR1 and CDR2 from the germline V gene are SGHAT and FQNNGV.

The chain employs TRBV2 and TRBJ2-5; no clear D gene. The CDR3 sequence is 15 residues long. V dropped 7 bases and J dropped 0 bases, with 15 bases sitting between them. Germline CDR1 SNHLY, CDR2 FYNNEI. The DNA for the CDR3 is TGTGCCAGCAATGGAAGACTCACGTACCAAGAGACCCAGTACTTC. Protein sequence: CASNGRLTYQETQYF.

The rearrangement joins TRBV19 to TRBJ2-1; perhaps TRBD2 as D (6 bases). The V gene lost 9 bases and the J gene lost 5 bases, with 17 bases spanning the gap. The germline V gene has CDR1 LNHDA and CDR2 SQIVND (reference sequence). CDR3 size: 14 residues. The CDR3 DNA is TGTGCCAGCCGCCCCGGGACTCGAAACAATGAGCAGTTCTTC. Amino acid sequence: CASRPGTRNNEQFF.

This chain connects TRBV19 to TRBJ2-7; 9 nucleotides agree with TRBD2. The CDR3 has 14 residues. The ends lost 8 bases at V and 3 bases at J; junction bases unmatched: 8. Germline lookup yields CDR1 LNHDA and CDR2 SQIVND (reference sequence). CDR3 residues: CASRIAGENYEQYF. In DNA form, the CDR3 reads TGTGCCAGTCGGATAGCGGGGGAGAACTACGAGCAGTACTTC.

The CDR3 is CASSLAPAGGYNEQFF. The DNA of the CDR3 is TGCGCCAGCAGCTTGGCCCCAGCGGGGGGATACAATGAGCAGTTCTTC. The genes are TRBV5-1 and TRBJ2-1; 9 bases fit TRBD2. Germline values: CDR1 SGHRS, CDR2 YFSETQ. V lost 0 bases, J lost 4 bases, and 5 bases stayed unmatched. CDR3 size: 16 residues.

The V and J genes are TRBV5-6 and TRBJ1-2; no definite D call. Germline V gives CDR1 SGHDT, CDR2 YYEEEE. Trimming left V 5 bases short and J 8 bases short, with 25 bases between. This CDR3 has 16 residues. The CDR3 is CASRPVPRPVIEGYTF. In DNA, the CDR3 is TGTGCCAGCAGACCGGTCCCTAGACCCGTTATTGAGGGCTACACCTTC.

CDR3 DNA: TGCGCCAGCAGCTTGGATCTCAAAGGGGTATTCGCGAACACCGGGGAGCTGTTTTTT. Translated, it gives CASSLDLKGVFANTGELFF. This chain joins TRBV5-1 and TRBJ2-2, with a tentative D call TRBD1 (5 bases). With 0 bases removed from V and 0 bases from J, the gap between germline ends came to 18 bases. Germline V gene sequence: CDR1 SGHRS, CDR2 YFSETQ. The CDR3 totals 19 residues.

V is TRBV2 and J is TRBJ2-2; TRBD2 matches at 7 bases. This CDR3 region has 15 residues. Looked up from germline, CDR1 is SNHLY and CDR2 is FYNNEI. V was pared by 5 bases and J by 1 base, with 4 bases of the junction left unmatched. CDR3 amino acids: CASSPSSGNTGELFF. DNA of the CDR3: TGTGCCAGCAGTCCTTCTAGCGGGAACACCGGGGAGCTGTTTTTT.